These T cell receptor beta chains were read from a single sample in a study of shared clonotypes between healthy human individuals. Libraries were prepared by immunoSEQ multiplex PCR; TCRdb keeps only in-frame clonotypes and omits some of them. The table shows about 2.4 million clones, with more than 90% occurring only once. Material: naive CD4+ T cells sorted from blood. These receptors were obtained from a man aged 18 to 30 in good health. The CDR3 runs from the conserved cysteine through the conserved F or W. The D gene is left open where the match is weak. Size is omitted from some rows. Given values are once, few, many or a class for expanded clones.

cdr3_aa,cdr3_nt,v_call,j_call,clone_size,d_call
CASSLGYRETQYF,TGTGCCAGCAGCTTGGGATACAGGGAGACCCAGTACTTC,TRBV7-2,TRBJ2-5,once,NA
CASSSRTGRTGELFF,TGTGCCAGCAGCTCCCGGACAGGGCGGACCGGGGAGCTGTTTTTT,TRBV7-9,TRBJ2-2,NA,TRBD1
CASSEPRLSSYEQYF,TGTGCCAGCAGTGAACCCAGGCTTAGCTCCTACGAGCAGTACTTC,TRBV6-1,TRBJ2-7,NA,NA
CASSLGASGTTEQYF,TGTGCCAGCAGCTTAGGGGCTAGCGGGACCACAGAGCAGTACTTC,TRBV7-2,TRBJ2-7,NA,TRBD2
CASSTRTSGSSSYEQYF,TGTGCCAGCAGCACCCGGACTAGCGGGAGTTCGTCCTACGAGCAGTACTTC,TRBV11-3,TRBJ2-7,NA,TRBD2
CASSLPHGYTF,TGTGCCAGCAGTCTTCCGCATGGCTACACCTTC,TRBV6-5,TRBJ1-2,NA,NA
CAWTRNSLVGETQYF,TGTGCCTGGACTAGAAACTCGCTCGTAGGGGAGACCCAGTACTTC,TRBV30,TRBJ2-5,NA,NA
CAITPSMSSYNEQFF,TGTGCCATCACCCCGTCTATGAGCTCCTACAATGAGCAGTTCTTC,TRBV10-3,TRBJ2-1,NA,NA
CASRDAGGTQYF,TGTGCCAGCAGAGACGCAGGGGGTACGCAGTATTTT,TRBV6-6,TRBJ2-3,NA,TRBD1
CASRGTGTGHF,TGTGCCAGCAGAGGAACCGGGACAGGTCACTTC,TRBV6-1,TRBJ2-5,once,TRBD1
CASSGDLMRRGTDTQYF,TGTGCCAGCAGTGGGGACCTGATGAGAAGAGGCACAGATACGCAGTATTTT,TRBV2,TRBJ2-3,NA,NA
CASGYIGSTDTQYF,TGTGCCAGCGGCTATATTGGTAGCACAGATACGCAGTATTTT,TRBV2,TRBJ2-3,NA,NA
CASSIRQMNTGELFF,TGTGCCAGCAGCATTAGACAGATGAACACCGGGGAGCTGTTTTTT,TRBV5-8,TRBJ2-2,few,NA
CASSSRDEKLFF,TGTGCCAGCAGTTCCAGGGATGAAAAACTGTTTTTT,TRBV6-1,TRBJ1-4,NA,NA
CASSSDRGETQYF,TGTGCCAGCAGTTCAGACAGGGGGGAGACCCAGTACTTC,TRBV6-1,TRBJ2-5,NA,TRBD1
CASSLVAYSNQPQHF,TGTGCCAGCAGTTTAGTGGCTTATAGCAATCAGCCCCAGCATTTT,TRBV28,TRBJ1-5,NA,NA
CASSVDADSVYGPQHF,TGTGCCAGCAGCGTAGATGCAGACTCCGTATACGGTCCCCAGCATTTT,TRBV9,TRBJ1-5,NA,NA
CASSISGRGYTF,TGTGCCAGTAGTATATCCGGACGGGGCTACACCTTC,TRBV19,TRBJ1-2,NA,NA
CASTTRTGYEQYF,TGTGCCAGCACCACGAGAACGGGTTACGAGCAGTACTTC,TRBV7-9,TRBJ2-7,NA,NA
CASSRTGGSIQYF,TGTGCCAGCTCCCGGACAGGGGGCAGCATTCAGTACTTC,TRBV18,TRBJ2-4,NA,TRBD1
CATGRGNQPQHF,TGTGCCACCGGGCGGGGCAATCAGCCCCAGCATTTT,TRBV15,TRBJ1-5,NA,NA
CSVAKGPTGELFF,TGCAGCGTTGCTAAAGGGCCCACCGGGGAGCTGTTTTTT,TRBV29-1,TRBJ2-2,NA,NA
CASTITGGRISGNTIYF,TGTGCCAGTACAATCACAGGGGGAAGGATCTCTGGAAACACCATATATTTT,TRBV19,TRBJ1-3,NA,TRBD1
CASSEKTGRSEKLFF,TGTGCCAGCAGTGAAAAGACAGGGAGGAGTGAAAAACTGTTTTTT,TRBV25-1,TRBJ1-4,few,TRBD1
CASSYYLAGTDTQYF,TGTGCCAGCAGTTACTACCTAGCGGGGACAGATACGCAGTATTTT,TRBV6-5,TRBJ2-3,once,TRBD2
CASSSIVGGTDTQYF,TGCGCCAGCAGTAGCATCGTAGGCGGCACAGATACGCAGTATTTT,TRBV10-1,TRBJ2-3,NA,NA
CASSPGEQGDGYTF,TGTGCCAGCTCACCAGGGGAACAGGGCGATGGCTACACCTTC,TRBV18,TRBJ1-2,NA,NA
CAISRGSDTQYF,TGTGCCATCAGCCGGGGATCAGATACGCAGTATTTT,TRBV10-3,TRBJ2-3,NA,NA
CASSQTPNTEAFF,TGTGCCAGCAGCCAAACCCCTAACACTGAAGCTTTCTTT,TRBV6-6,TRBJ1-1,NA,NA
CASRPRWGETQYF,TGTGCCAGTCGACCCCGGTGGGGGGAGACCCAGTACTTC,TRBV27,TRBJ2-5,NA,NA
CASSFGQLGIDEQYF,TGTGCCAGCAGTTTCGGACAGCTCGGAATCGACGAGCAGTACTTC,TRBV27,TRBJ2-7,few,NA